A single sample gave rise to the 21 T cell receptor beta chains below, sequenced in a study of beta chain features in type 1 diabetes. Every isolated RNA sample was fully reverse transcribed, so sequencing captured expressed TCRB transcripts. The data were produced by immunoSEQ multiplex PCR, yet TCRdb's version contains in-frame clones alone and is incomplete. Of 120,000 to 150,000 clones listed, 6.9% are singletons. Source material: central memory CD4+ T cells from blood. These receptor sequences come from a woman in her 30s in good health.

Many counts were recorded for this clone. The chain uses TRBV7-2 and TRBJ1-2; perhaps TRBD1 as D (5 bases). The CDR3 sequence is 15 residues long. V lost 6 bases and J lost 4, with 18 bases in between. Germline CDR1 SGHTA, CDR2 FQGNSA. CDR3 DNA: TGTGCCAGCAGTAAACCATCCCAGGGTAGCTATGGCTACACCTTC. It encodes CASSKPSQGSYGYTF.

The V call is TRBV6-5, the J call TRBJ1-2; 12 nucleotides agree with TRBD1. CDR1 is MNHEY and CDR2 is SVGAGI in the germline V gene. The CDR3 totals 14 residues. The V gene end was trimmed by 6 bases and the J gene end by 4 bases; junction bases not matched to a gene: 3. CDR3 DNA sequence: TGTGCCAGCAGGGGACAGGGGGCTAGCTATGGCTACACCTTC. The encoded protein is CASRGQGASYGYTF.

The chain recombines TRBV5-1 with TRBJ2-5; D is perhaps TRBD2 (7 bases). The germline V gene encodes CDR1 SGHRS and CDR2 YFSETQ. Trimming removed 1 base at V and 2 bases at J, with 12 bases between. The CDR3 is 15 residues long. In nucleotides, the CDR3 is TGCGCCAGCAGCTTGACAGGGAGGGAGCAAGAGACCCAGTACTTC. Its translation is CASSLTGREQETQYF.

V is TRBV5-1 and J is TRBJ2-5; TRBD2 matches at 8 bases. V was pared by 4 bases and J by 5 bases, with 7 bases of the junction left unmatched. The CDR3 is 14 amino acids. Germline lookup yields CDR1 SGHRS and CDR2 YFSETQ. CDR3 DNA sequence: TGCGCCAGCAGCGAAGCCGGGACTAGGGAGACCCAGTACTTC. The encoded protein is CASSEAGTRETQYF. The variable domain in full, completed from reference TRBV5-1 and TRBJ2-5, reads KAGVTQTPRYLIKTRGQQVTLSCSPISGHRSVSWYQQTPGQGLQFLFEYFSETQRNKGNFPGRFSGRQFSNSRSEMNVSTLELGDSALYLCASSEAGTRETQYFGPGTRLLVL.

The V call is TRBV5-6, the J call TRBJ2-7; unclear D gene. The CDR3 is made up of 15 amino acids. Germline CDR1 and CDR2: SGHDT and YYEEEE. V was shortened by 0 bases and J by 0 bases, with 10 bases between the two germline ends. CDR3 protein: CASSLVQVDSYEQYF. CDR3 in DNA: TGTGCCAGCAGCTTGGTTCAGGTTGACTCCTACGAGCAGTACTTC.

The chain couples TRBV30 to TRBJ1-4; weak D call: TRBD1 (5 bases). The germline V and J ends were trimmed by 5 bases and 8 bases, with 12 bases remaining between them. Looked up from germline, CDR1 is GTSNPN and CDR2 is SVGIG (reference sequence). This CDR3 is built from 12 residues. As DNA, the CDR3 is TGTGCCTGGGCCAGTTACAGGGAAAAACTGTTTTTT. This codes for CAWASYREKLFF.

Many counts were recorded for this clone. The CDR3: CASSPSSGWSGNEQFF. The DNA of the CDR3 is TGTGCCAGCTCACCATCAAGCGGTTGGAGTGGGAATGAGCAGTTCTTC. The J gene is TRBJ2-1, the V gene TRBV18; D may be TRBD2 (5 bases). V shed 2 bases and J shed 7 bases, with 18 bases lying between them. The germline CDR1 and CDR2 sequences are KGHSH and LQKENI. The CDR3 covers 16 residues. Variable domain in full (rest from reference TRBV18 and TRBJ2-1): NAGVMQNPRHLVRRRGQEARLRCSPMKGHSHVYWYRQLPEEGLKFMVYLQKENIIDESGMPKERFSAEFPKEGPSILRIQQVVRGDSAAYFCASSPSSGWSGNEQFFGPGTRLTVL.

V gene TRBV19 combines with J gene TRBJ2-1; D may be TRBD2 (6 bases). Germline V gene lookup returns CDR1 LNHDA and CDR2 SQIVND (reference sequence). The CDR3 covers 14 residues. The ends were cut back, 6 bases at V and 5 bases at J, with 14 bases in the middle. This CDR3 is CASSVASVHNEQFF. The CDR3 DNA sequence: TGTGCCAGTAGCGTCGCTAGCGTCCACAATGAGCAGTTCTTC.

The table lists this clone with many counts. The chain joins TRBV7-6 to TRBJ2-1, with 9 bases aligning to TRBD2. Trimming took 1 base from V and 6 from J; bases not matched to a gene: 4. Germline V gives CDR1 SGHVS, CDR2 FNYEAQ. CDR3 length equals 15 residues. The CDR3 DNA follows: TGTGCCAGCAGCTTAGGCGCGGGAGGGCCCAATGAGCAGTTCTTC. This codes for CASSLGAGGPNEQFF.

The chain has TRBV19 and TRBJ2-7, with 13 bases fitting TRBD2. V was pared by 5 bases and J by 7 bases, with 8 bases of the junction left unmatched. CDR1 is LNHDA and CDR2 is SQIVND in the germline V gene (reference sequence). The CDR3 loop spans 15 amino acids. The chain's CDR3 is CASSETGTSGKEQYF. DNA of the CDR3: TGTGCCAGTAGTGAAACCGGGACTAGCGGGAAGGAGCAGTACTTC. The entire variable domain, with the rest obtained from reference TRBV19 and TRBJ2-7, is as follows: DGGITQSPKYLFRKEGQNVTLSCEQNLNHDAMYWYRQDPGQGLRLIYYSQIVNDFQKGDIAEGYSVSREKKESFPLTVTSAQKNPTAFYLCASSETGTSGKEQYFGPGTRLTVT.

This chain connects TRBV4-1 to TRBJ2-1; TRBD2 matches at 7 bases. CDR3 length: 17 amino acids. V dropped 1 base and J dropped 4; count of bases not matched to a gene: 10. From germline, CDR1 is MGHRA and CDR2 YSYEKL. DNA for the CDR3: TGCGCCAGCAGCCAAGCCGGGACTACGAGGATATACAATGAGCAGTTCTTC. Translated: CASSQAGTTRIYNEQFF.

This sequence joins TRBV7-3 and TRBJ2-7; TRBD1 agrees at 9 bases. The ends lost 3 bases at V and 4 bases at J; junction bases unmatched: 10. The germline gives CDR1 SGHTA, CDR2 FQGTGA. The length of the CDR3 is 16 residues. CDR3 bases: TGTGCCAGCAGCTTGCCCACCGGGACAGGGTCTTACGAGCAGTACTTC. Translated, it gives CASSLPTGTGSYEQYF.

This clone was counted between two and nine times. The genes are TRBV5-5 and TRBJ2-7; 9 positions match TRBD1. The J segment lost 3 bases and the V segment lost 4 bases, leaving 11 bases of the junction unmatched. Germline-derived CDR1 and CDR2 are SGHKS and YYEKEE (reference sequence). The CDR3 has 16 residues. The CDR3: CASSRGGTGSYYEQYF. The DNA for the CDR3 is TGTGCCAGCAGCCGCGGAGGGACAGGGTCCTACTACGAGCAGTACTTC.

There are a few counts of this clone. CDR3 in amino acids: CASSLVNLAGGNYEQYF. The CDR3 region has the DNA TGTGCCAGCAGCTTGGTTAACCTAGCGGGAGGAAACTACGAGCAGTACTTC. The chain links TRBV5-4 to TRBJ2-7, with 11 bases matching TRBD2. This CDR3 comprises 17 residues. V lost 0 bases, J lost 3 bases, and 8 bases stayed unmatched. Germline V gene sequence: CDR1 SGHNT, CDR2 YYREEE (reference sequence).

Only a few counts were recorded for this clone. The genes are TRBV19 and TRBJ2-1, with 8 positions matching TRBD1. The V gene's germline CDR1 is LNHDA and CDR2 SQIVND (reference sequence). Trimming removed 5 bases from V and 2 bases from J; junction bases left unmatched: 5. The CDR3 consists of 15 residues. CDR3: CASSVSTGAYNEQFF. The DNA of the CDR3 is TGTGCCAGTAGTGTATCGACAGGGGCCTACAATGAGCAGTTCTTC.

The CDR3, as DNA: TGTGCCAGCAGACAAAGCTTAGGACAGGGCCTGGGAGATACGCAGTATTTT. As protein: CASRQSLGQGLGDTQYF. This chain joins TRBV28 and TRBJ2-3; 8 nucleotides match TRBD1. The CDR3 is 17 residues long. V lost 6 bases and J lost 5; bases outside the gene matches: 16. From germline, CDR1 is MDHEN and CDR2 SYDVKM. Variable domain in full (rest from reference TRBV28 and TRBJ2-3): DVKVTQSSRYLVKRTGEKVFLECVQDMDHENMFWYRQDPGLGLRLIYFSYDVKMKEKGDIPEGYSVSREKKERFSLILESASTNQTSMYLCASRQSLGQGLGDTQYFGPGTRLTVL.

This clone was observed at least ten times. This chain's CDR3 is CASSLATGATDTQYF. For the CDR3, the DNA is TGCGCCAGCAGCTTGGCCACAGGGGCAACAGATACGCAGTATTTT. The chain links TRBV5-1 to TRBJ2-3; 7 bases are a match to TRBD1. This CDR3 has 15 residues. Per germline, CDR1 SGHRS and CDR2 YFSETQ. V lost 0 bases to trimming and J lost 3 bases; unmatched junction nucleotides: 4.

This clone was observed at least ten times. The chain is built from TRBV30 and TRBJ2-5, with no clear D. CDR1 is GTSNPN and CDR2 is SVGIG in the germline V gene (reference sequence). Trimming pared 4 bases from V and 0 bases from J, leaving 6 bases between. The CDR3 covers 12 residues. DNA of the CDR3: TGTGCCTGGATACAAAACCAAGAGACCCAGTACTTC. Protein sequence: CAWIQNQETQYF.

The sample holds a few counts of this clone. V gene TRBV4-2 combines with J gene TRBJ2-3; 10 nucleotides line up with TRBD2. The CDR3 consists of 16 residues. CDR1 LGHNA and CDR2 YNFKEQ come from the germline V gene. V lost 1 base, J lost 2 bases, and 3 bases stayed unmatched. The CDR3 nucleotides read TGTGCCAGCAGCCAAGCAGCGGGAGGGCCCACAGATACGCAGTATTTT. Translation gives CASSQAAGGPTDTQYF.

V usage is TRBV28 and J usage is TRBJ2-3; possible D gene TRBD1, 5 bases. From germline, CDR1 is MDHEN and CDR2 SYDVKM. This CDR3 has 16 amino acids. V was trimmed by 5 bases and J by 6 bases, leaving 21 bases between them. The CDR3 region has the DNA TGTGCCAGCAGTCCACCCCAGGGCCTATCCAGGGATACGCAGTATTTT. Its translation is CASSPPQGLSRDTQYF.

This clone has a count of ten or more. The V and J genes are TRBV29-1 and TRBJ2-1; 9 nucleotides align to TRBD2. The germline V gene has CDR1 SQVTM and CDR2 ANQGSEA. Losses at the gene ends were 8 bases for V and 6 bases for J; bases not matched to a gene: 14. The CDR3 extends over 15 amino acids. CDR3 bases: TGCAGCCACCACTTAGCGGGAGTGGGGGGCAATGAGCAGTTCTTC. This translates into CSHHLAGVGGNEQFF.